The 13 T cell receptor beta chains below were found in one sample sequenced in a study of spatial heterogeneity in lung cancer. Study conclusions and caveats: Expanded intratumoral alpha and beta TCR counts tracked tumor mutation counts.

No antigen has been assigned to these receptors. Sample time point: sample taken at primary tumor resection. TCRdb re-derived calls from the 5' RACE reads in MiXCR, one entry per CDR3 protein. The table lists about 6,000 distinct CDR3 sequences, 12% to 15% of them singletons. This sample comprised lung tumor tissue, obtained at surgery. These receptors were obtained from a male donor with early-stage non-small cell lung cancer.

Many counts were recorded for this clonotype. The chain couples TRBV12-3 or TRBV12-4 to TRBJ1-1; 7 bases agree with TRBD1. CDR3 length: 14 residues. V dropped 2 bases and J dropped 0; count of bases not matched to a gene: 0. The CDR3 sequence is CASSLQGVNTEAFF. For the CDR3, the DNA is TGTGCCAGCAGTTTACAGGGGGTGAACACTGAAGCTTTCTTT.

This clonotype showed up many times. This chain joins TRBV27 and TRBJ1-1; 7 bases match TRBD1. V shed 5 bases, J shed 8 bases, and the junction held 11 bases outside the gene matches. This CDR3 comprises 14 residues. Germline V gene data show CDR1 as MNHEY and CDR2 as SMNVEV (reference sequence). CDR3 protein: CASSEGADRAEAFF. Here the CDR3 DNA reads TGTGCCAGCAGTGAGGGGGCCGACAGGGCGGAAGCTTTCTTT.

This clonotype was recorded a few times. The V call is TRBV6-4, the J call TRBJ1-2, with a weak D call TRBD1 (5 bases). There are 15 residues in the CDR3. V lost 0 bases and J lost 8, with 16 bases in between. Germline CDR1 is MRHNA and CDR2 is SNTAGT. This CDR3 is CASSDSSSFTGGYTF. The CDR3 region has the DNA TGTGCCAGCAGTGACTCCTCCTCGTTTACAGGAGGCTACACCTTC.

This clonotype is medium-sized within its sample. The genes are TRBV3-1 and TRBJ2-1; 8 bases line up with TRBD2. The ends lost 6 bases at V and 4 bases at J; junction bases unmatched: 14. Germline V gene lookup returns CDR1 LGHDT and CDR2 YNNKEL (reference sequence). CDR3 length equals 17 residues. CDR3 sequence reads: CASRPGSGSRGYNEQFF. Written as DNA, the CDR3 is TGTGCCAGCAGGCCAGGAAGCGGGAGCCGTGGATACAATGAGCAGTTCTTC.

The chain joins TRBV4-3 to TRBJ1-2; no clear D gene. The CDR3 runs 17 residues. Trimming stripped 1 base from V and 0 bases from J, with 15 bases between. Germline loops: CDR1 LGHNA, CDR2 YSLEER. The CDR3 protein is CASSQVPGPKSNYGYTF. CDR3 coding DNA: TGCGCCAGCAGCCAAGTGCCCGGGCCAAAGTCTAACTATGGCTACACCTTC.

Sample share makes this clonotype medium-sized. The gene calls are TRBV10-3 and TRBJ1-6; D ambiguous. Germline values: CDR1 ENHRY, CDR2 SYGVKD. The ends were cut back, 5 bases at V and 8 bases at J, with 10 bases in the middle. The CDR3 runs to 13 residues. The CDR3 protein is CAISTSWDSPLHF. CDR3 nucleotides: TGTGCCATCAGTACCTCGTGGGATTCACCCCTCCACTTT.

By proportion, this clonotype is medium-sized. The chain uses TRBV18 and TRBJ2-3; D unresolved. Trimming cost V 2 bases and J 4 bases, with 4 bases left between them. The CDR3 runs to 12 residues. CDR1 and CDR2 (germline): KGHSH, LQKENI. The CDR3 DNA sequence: TGTGCCAGCTCACCAATCCCAGATACGCAGTATTTT. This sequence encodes CASSPIPDTQYF.

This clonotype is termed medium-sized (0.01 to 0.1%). CDR3 loop: CASSPRTSAQETQYF. For the CDR3, the DNA is TGTGCCAGTAGTCCACGGACTAGCGCCCAAGAGACCCAGTACTTC. This chain joins TRBV19 and TRBJ2-5, with TRBD2 matching over 9 bases. This CDR3 contains 15 residues. CDR1 and CDR2 (germline): LNHDA, SQIVND (reference sequence). V lost 5 bases, J lost 1 base, and 5 bases stayed unmatched.

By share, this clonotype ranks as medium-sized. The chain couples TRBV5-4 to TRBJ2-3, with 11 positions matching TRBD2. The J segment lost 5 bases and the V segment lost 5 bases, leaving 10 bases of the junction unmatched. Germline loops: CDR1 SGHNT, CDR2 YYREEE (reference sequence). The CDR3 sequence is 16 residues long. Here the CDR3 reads CASRTSGTSGGDTQYF. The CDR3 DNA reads TGTGCCAGCAGGACGTCCGGGACTAGCGGTGGAGATACGCAGTATTTT.

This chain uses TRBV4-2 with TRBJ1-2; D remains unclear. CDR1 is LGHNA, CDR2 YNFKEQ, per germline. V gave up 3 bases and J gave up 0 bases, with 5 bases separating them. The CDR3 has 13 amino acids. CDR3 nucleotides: TGTGCCAGCAGCCAGGGAGCTAACTATGGCTACACCTTC. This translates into CASSQGANYGYTF.

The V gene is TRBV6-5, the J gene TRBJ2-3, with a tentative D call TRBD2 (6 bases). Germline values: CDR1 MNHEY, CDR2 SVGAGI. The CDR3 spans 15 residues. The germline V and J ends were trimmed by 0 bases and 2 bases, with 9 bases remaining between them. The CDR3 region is CASSYSGTFTDTQYF. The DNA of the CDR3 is TGTGCCAGCAGTTACTCCGGGACTTTCACAGATACGCAGTATTTT.

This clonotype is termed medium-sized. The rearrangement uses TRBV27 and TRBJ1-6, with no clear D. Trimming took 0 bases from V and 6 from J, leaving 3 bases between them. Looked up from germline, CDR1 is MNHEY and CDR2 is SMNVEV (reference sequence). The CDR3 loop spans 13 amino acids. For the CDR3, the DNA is TGTGCCAGCAGTTTATCGTTTAATTCACCCCTCCACTTT. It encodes CASSLSFNSPLHF.

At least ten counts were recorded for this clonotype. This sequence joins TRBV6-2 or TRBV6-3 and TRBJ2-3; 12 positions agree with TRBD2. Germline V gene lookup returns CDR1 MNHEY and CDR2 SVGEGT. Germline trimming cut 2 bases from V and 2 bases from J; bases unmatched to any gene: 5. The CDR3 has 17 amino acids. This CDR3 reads CASSYDWTSGDTDTQYF. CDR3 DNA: TGTGCCAGCAGTTACGACTGGACTAGCGGGGACACAGATACGCAGTATTTT.